One and the same sample provided the 24 T cell receptor beta chains below, sequenced in a study of blood T cell repertoires in COVID-19. Some clones are missing from TCRdb's copy, which holds only in-frame ones; the method was immunoSEQ multiplex PCR. The table has under 300,000 clones, around four fifths seen once; the top ten hold roughly 2%. Input material: peripheral blood. The source of these receptors is a man aged 25 to 40 who had recovered from COVID-19.

V is TRBV13 and J is TRBJ2-1, with D perhaps matching TRBD2 (5 bases). This CDR3 is 11 amino acids long. Trimming took 5 bases from V and 10 from J, leaving 9 bases between them. Germline V gene sequence: CDR1 PRHDT, CDR2 FYEKMQ (reference sequence). The DNA for the CDR3 is TGTGCCAGCAGCGTCCAGCGGGAGCAGTTCTTC. It translates to CASSVQREQFF.

The V gene is TRBV10-3, the J gene TRBJ2-6, with 14 bases lining up with TRBD2. Germline trimming cut 5 bases from V and 3 bases from J; bases unmatched to any gene: 9. The CDR3 runs 19 residues. Germline loops: CDR1 ENHRY, CDR2 SYGVKD. This CDR3 is CAISPGLAGGLGGANVLTF. The CDR3 DNA follows: TGTGCCATCAGTCCCGGACTAGCGGGGGGACTTGGTGGGGCCAACGTCCTGACTTTC.

The table lists this clone with a few counts. This chain connects TRBV5-1 to TRBJ2-1; 11 nucleotides agree with TRBD1. Looked up from germline, CDR1 is SGHRS and CDR2 is YFSETQ. Trimming took 4 bases from V and 3 from J; bases not matched to a gene: 3. This CDR3 contains 15 residues. In DNA form, the CDR3 reads TGCGCCAGCAGCACCGGGACAGGGGGCTACAATGAGCAGTTCTTC. It codes for CASSTGTGGYNEQFF.

A single count supports this clone. V and J are TRBV3-1 (or the pseudogene TRBV3-2) and TRBJ2-5; D is uncertain. The CDR3 contains 14 residues. Germline V gene lookup returns CDR1 LGHDT and CDR2 YNNKEL (reference sequence). Trimming removed 4 bases at V and 4 bases at J, with 13 bases between. In nucleotides, the CDR3 is TGTGCCAGCAGCCGAGGCTCGGGTCGAGAGACCCAGTACTTC. Translated, it gives CASSRGSGRETQYF.

The gene calls are TRBV5-4 and TRBJ1-3; TRBD1 matches at 7 bases. V lost 2 bases and J lost 2; bases outside the gene matches: 1. Germline CDR1 is SGHNT and CDR2 is YYREEE (reference sequence). This CDR3 is built from 14 residues. CDR3 coding DNA: TGTGCCAGCAGCTTAAGGGGGCCTGGAAACACCATATATTTT. Its translation: CASSLRGPGNTIYF. The full variable domain, rest sourced from reference TRBV5-4 and TRBJ1-3, is ETGVTQSPTHLIKTRGQQVTLRCSSQSGHNTVSWYQQALGQGPQFIFQYYREEENGRGNFPPRFSGLQFPNYSSELNVNALELDDSALYLCASSLRGPGNTIYFGEGSWLTVV.

V is TRBV5-1 and J is TRBJ2-5; D uncertain. V was pared by 2 bases and J by 2 bases, with 4 bases between. CDR3 length: 12 amino acids. Germline-derived CDR1 and CDR2 are SGHRS and YFSETQ. The CDR3 spells CASSFLQETQYF. DNA of the CDR3: TGCGCCAGCAGCTTCCTACAAGAGACCCAGTACTTC.

This clone was detected only once. The chain employs TRBV11-2 and TRBJ2-2, with 9 bases that match TRBD1. The junction had 8 bases not matched to a gene; V was cut back by 4 bases and J by 5 bases. There are 16 residues in the CDR3. Germline CDR1 reads SGHAT; CDR2 reads FQNNGV. The DNA of the CDR3 is TGTGCCAGCAGCTCCCGGGACAGGGAGCGAACCGGGGAGCTGTTTTTT. It yields the protein CASSSRDRERTGELFF. Filled out from reference TRBV11-2 and TRBJ2-2, the complete variable domain reads EAGVAQSPRYKIIEKRQSVAFWCNPISGHATLYWYQQILGQGPKLLIQFQNNGVVDDSQLPKDRFSAERLKGVDSTLKIQPAKLEDSAVYLCASSSRDRERTGELFFGEGSRLTVL.

This clone was seen a few times. The rearrangement joins TRBV29-1 to TRBJ2-3; D remains unclear. The V and J ends lost 0 bases and 10 bases respectively, with 14 bases between them. The CDR3 runs to 13 residues. Germline values: CDR1 SQVTM, CDR2 ANQGSEA. Here the CDR3 DNA reads TGCAGCGTTGAAGATCAAGAGTCGGTCTCGCAGTATTTT. Encoded protein: CSVEDQESVSQYF.

The chain combines TRBV19 with TRBJ2-1; 10 bases agree with TRBD1. CDR1 is LNHDA and CDR2 is SQIVND in the germline V gene (reference sequence). The CDR3 runs 12 residues. J gave up 10 bases and V 10 bases, and 7 bases lay outside the gene matches. The CDR3 sequence: CATGQGGKEQFF. The CDR3, as DNA: TGTGCCACTGGACAGGGGGGGAAAGAGCAGTTCTTC.

This clone appeared a few times. The chain couples TRBV18 to TRBJ2-3; no firm D call. Germline lookup yields CDR1 KGHSH and CDR2 LQKENI. The CDR3 runs 14 residues. V gave up 6 bases and J gave up 2 bases, with 12 bases separating them. The CDR3 is CASSSNSNTDTQYF. The CDR3 region has the DNA TGTGCCAGCTCGTCCAATTCAAACACAGATACGCAGTATTTT.

This clone was recorded once. The rearrangement uses TRBV2 and TRBJ2-5; the D gene is possibly TRBD2 (6 bases). CDR1 is SNHLY, CDR2 FYNNEI, per germline. There are 15 residues in the CDR3. Deletions cut 7 bases from V and 3 bases from J, with 18 bases between. CDR3: CASKGLRTQEETQYF. CDR3 bases: TGTGCCAGCAAGGGACTCCGAACCCAAGAAGAGACCCAGTACTTC. Variable domain in full (rest from reference TRBV2 and TRBJ2-5): EPEVTQTPSHQVTQMGQEVILRCVPISNHLYFYWYRQILGQKVEFLVSFYNNEISEKSEIFDDQFSVERPDGSNFTLKIRSTKLEDSAMYFCASKGLRTQEETQYFGPGTRLLVL.

This sequence joins TRBV3-1 (or the pseudogene TRBV3-2) and TRBJ2-2; the match to TRBD1 covers 10 bases. J gave up 5 bases and V 2 bases, and 11 bases lay outside the gene matches. Germline V gene sequence: CDR1 LGHDT, CDR2 YNNKEL (reference sequence). The CDR3 is 18 amino acids. The CDR3 spells CASSQLYEGTGVTGELFF. The CDR3 DNA follows: TGTGCCAGCAGCCAACTTTACGAAGGGACAGGGGTGACCGGGGAGCTGTTTTTT.

V gene TRBV27 combines with J gene TRBJ1-5, with D unclear. Looked up from germline, CDR1 is MNHEY and CDR2 is SMNVEV (reference sequence). The CDR3 totals 13 residues. V lost 3 bases and J 0 bases, leaving 3 bases between the germline ends. The CDR3 sequence: CASSFNSNQPQHF. The CDR3 region has the DNA TGTGCCAGCAGTTTTAATAGCAATCAGCCCCAGCATTTT.

The V call is TRBV18, the J call TRBJ2-3, with TRBD2 identical over 10 bases. The CDR3 length is 15 residues. The trim removed 3 bases at V and 6 bases at J, leaving 6 bases unmatched. Germline CDR1 reads KGHSH; CDR2 reads LQKENI. In DNA form, the CDR3 reads TGTGCCAGCTCACCCCCTAGCGGGGGCATGGATACGCAGTATTTT. This gives the protein CASSPPSGGMDTQYF.

This rearrangement joins TRBV19 to TRBJ2-7, with 9 bases lining up with TRBD1. The CDR3 length is 18 residues. V gave up 8 bases and J gave up 4 bases; unmatched junction bases: 21. In germline, CDR1 is LNHDA, CDR2 SQIVND (reference sequence). The CDR3 loop is CASRPGGSGQGRYYEQYF. DNA of the CDR3: TGTGCCAGTCGTCCAGGGGGCTCAGGACAGGGGCGCTATTACGAGCAGTACTTC.

The chain recombines TRBV5-3 with TRBJ1-6; 9 bases fit TRBD1. TRBV5-3 is flagged as an ORF with uncertain function. This CDR3 spans 14 amino acids. Unmatched junction bases numbered 10, after V lost 10 bases and J lost 8 bases. CDR3 coding DNA: TGTGCCTGGGTCCGGGACAGGGTAGATTCACCCCTCCACTTT. This sequence encodes CAWVRDRVDSPLHF.

This chain connects TRBV9 to TRBJ2-2, with a possible D match to TRBD2 (6 bases). V was clipped by 3 bases and J by 3 bases, with 12 bases between them. CDR3 size: 15 residues. Germline-derived CDR1 and CDR2 are SGDLS and YYNGEE. CDR3 nucleotides: TGTGCCAGCAGCGCAAGACTAGTCGACACCGGGGAGCTGTTTTTT. Amino acids: CASSARLVDTGELFF. Full variable domain (remainder filled in from reference TRBV9 and TRBJ2-2): DSGVTQTPKHLITATGQRVTLRCSPRSGDLSVYWYQQSLDQGLQFLIQYYNGEERAKGNILERFSAQQFPDLHSELNLSSLELGDSALYFCASSARLVDTGELFFGEGSRLTVL.

This chain uses TRBV10-2 with TRBJ2-1, with 10 bases lining up with TRBD2. V was clipped by 2 bases and J by 7 bases; unmatched bases: 5. The germline V gene has CDR1 WSHSY and CDR2 SAAADI. This CDR3 has 15 amino acids. CDR3 nucleotide sequence: TGCGCCAGCAGTGAGGGAGCGGGGGGGAGGAATGAGCAGTTCTTC. Translating gives CASSEGAGGRNEQFF.

This clone showed up just a few times. The V and J genes are TRBV3-1 (or the pseudogene TRBV3-2) and TRBJ2-3; TRBD2 is a possible D gene (5 bases). Between the trimmed V and J ends, which lost 3 bases and 10 bases, there was a span of 20 bases. The CDR3 length is 15 residues. Germline V gene lookup returns CDR1 LGHDT and CDR2 YNNKEL (reference sequence). CDR3: CASSQSGPGGGAQYF. CDR3 sequence (DNA): TGTGCCAGCAGCCAGTCCGGGCCAGGAGGTGGTGCGCAGTATTTT.

The rearrangement uses TRBV5-5 and TRBJ2-5; TRBD1 agrees at 8 bases. Germline CDR1 and CDR2: SGHKS and YYEKEE (reference sequence). There are 16 residues in the CDR3. The trim removed 3 bases at V and 3 bases at J, leaving 10 bases unmatched. CDR3 bases: TGTGCCAGCAGCTCGATAAGGACAGGGAAGAAAGAGACCCAGTACTTC. Protein product: CASSSIRTGKKETQYF. Supplemented by reference TRBV5-5 and TRBJ2-5, the full variable domain reads DAGVTQSPTHLIKTRGQQVTLRCSPISGHKSVSWYQQVLGQGPQFIFQYYEKEERGRGNFPDRFSARQFPNYSSELNVNALLLGDSALYLCASSSIRTGKKETQYFGPGTRLLVL.

V usage is TRBV12-2 and J usage is TRBJ2-1; TRBD2 was called by the table and not checked on the DNA. TRBV12-2 is designated a pseudogene. The CDR3 runs to 17 residues. The CDR3 loop is CASRRRLAGIPRHEQFF. The CDR3 nucleotides read TGTGCAAGTCGCCGACGACTAGCGGGGATCCCAAGGCATGAGCAGTTCTTC.

CDR3 sequence: CASSQDRFGRYGYTF. The DNA of the CDR3 is TGTGCCAGCAGCCAAGATCGTTTCGGGAGGTATGGCTACACCTTC. The rearrangement joins TRBV4-2 to TRBJ1-2; D is unresolved. Germline CDR1 is LGHNA and CDR2 is YNFKEQ. This CDR3 has 15 amino acids. Trimming took off 0 bases at V and 5 bases at J, with 13 bases between the two ends.

The genes are TRBV12-3 or TRBV12-4 and TRBJ1-2, with TRBD1 identical over 9 bases. The trim removed 10 bases at V and 3 bases at J, leaving 6 bases unmatched. The CDR3 is made up of 13 amino acids. This chain's CDR3 is CATGDRVDYGYTF. CDR3 DNA sequence: TGTGCCACCGGGGACAGGGTGGACTATGGCTACACCTTC.

The V call is TRBV6-5, the J call TRBJ1-3; D gene ambiguous. The germline V gene encodes CDR1 MNHEY and CDR2 SVGAGI. Trimming shortened V by 0 bases and J by 1 base, and 10 bases separated the two germline ends. The CDR3 spans 16 residues. The CDR3, as DNA: TGTGCCAGCAGTTACTCAAGCTCACGGTCTGGAAACACCATATATTTT. Encoded protein: CASSYSSSRSGNTIYF.